The sequence of this T cell receptor beta chain was determined in a study of OX40 agonist ivuxolimab in advanced cancers. Study as a whole: The patients' treatment was ivuxolimab, an agonistic anti-OX40 (CD134) antibody. In this trial design, patients received ivuxolimab intravenously at 0.01 to 10 mg/kg every 2 weeks.

Study-level results: Average numbers of expanded clones were greater in CD8+ T cells than in CD4+. Also showing low normalized T-cell clonal expansion were some of the nonresponders.

Sequencing used immunoSEQ multiplex PCR; TCRdb keeps in-frame clones, though not all of them. This sample yields about 92,000 clones, of which roughly 90% are seen a single time; 0.31% belongs to the top ten. With regard to this clone: Its antigen is as yet unknown.

The clonotype comes from an adult with an advanced solid tumor such as melanoma, head and neck, liver or kidney cancer. The source was CD4+ or CD8+ T cells sorted from blood, collected in a trial of the OX40 agonist ivuxolimab.

This chain's CDR3 is CASSPTGVETQYF. For the CDR3, the DNA is TGTGCCAGCAGCCCAACAGGGGTGGAGACCCAGTACTTC. V and J are TRBV7-9 and TRBJ2-5, with 7 bases matching TRBD1. The trim removed 5 bases at V and 5 bases at J, leaving 5 bases unmatched. The CDR3 contains 13 residues. In germline, CDR1 is SEHNR, CDR2 FQNEAQ (reference sequence).